The rows below give T cell receptor beta chains drawn from one sample of a study of shared clonotypes between healthy human individuals. Some clones are missing from TCRdb's copy, which holds only in-frame ones; the method was immunoSEQ multiplex PCR. In the table there are about 820,000 clones, approximately 92% of which are singletons. Sequences were obtained from naive CD8+ T cells sorted from blood. The receptors originated from a man aged 25 to 40 in good health. CDR3s include the opening cysteine and the closing phenylalanine or tryptophan. Each record gives: clone size, V gene, CDR3 length, D gene, J gene, CDR3 DNA, CDR3 protein. The D gene is left open where the match is weak. Expanded clones are given a class, and other clones once, few, many or no size at all.

abundance: -; v_gene: TRBV5-1; len: 14; d_gene: TRBD1; j_gene: TRBJ2-7; CDR3nt: TGCGCCAGCAGCTTCCGTGGACAGGTCTACGAGCAGTACTTC; CDR3aa: CASSFRGQVYEQYF
abundance: -; v_gene: TRBV7-9; len: 15; d_gene: -; j_gene: TRBJ2-7; CDR3nt: TGTGCCAGCAGCTTAGCTAGCGGTAGCTCCTACGAGCAGTACTTC; CDR3aa: CASSLASGSSYEQYF
abundance: -; v_gene: TRBV4-1; len: 14; d_gene: -; j_gene: TRBJ2-2; CDR3nt: TGCGCCAGCAGCCAAGATACCATCCCCGGGGAGCTGTTTTTT; CDR3aa: CASSQDTIPGELFF
abundance: -; v_gene: TRBV14; len: 15; d_gene: TRBD1; j_gene: TRBJ2-7; CDR3nt: TGTGCCAGCAGCCAAGGTACAGGGGTCCTCTACGAGCAGTACTTC; CDR3aa: CASSQGTGVLYEQYF
abundance: -; v_gene: TRBV2; len: 12; d_gene: -; j_gene: TRBJ2-7; CDR3nt: TGTGCCAGCAGTGAAGATTTTTACGAGCAGTACTTC; CDR3aa: CASSEDFYEQYF
abundance: once; v_gene: TRBV2; len: 14; d_gene: TRBD2; j_gene: TRBJ2-1; CDR3nt: TGTGCCAGCAGACTCGGGAGGGGGAGAGGTGAGCAGTTCTTC; CDR3aa: CASRLGRGRGEQFF
abundance: -; v_gene: TRBV7-9; len: 17; d_gene: TRBD2; j_gene: TRBJ2-2; CDR3nt: TGTGCCAGCAGCCCCCGACTAGCGGGCTGGTCGACCGGGGAGCTGTTTTTT; CDR3aa: CASSPRLAGWSTGELFF
abundance: -; v_gene: TRBV6-5; len: 14; d_gene: TRBD2; j_gene: TRBJ2-3; CDR3nt: TGTGCCAGCAGGCCCGGGGAGGGCGTGGATACGCAGTATTTT; CDR3aa: CASRPGEGVDTQYF
abundance: -; v_gene: TRBV2; len: 15; d_gene: -; j_gene: TRBJ2-1; CDR3nt: TGTGCCAGCAGTGCCACAGGGGGGGAGGGCGATGAGCAGTTCTTC; CDR3aa: CASSATGGEGDEQFF
abundance: once; v_gene: TRBV4-1; len: 17; d_gene: TRBD2; j_gene: TRBJ2-7; CDR3nt: TGCGCCAGCAGCCAAGTTCACCTAGCGGGAGTGTTTTACGAGCAGTACTTC; CDR3aa: CASSQVHLAGVFYEQYF
abundance: -; v_gene: TRBV7-9; len: 17; d_gene: -; j_gene: TRBJ2-2; CDR3nt: TGTGCCAGCAGCCAACCCCGGAGTAGCGGGAACACCGGGGAGCTGTTTTTT; CDR3aa: CASSQPRSSGNTGELFF
abundance: -; v_gene: TRBV6-5; len: 16; d_gene: -; j_gene: TRBJ2-1; CDR3nt: TGTGCCAGCAGTTACTCGAGAGCGTCGTCCTACAATGAGCAGTTCTTC; CDR3aa: CASSYSRASSYNEQFF
abundance: -; v_gene: TRBV28; len: 15; d_gene: TRBD1; j_gene: TRBJ2-5; CDR3nt: TGTGCCAGCAGTTTCGTGACAGGGCGAGGTGAGACCCAGTACTTC; CDR3aa: CASSFVTGRGETQYF
abundance: -; v_gene: TRBV30; len: 11; d_gene: -; j_gene: TRBJ2-1; CDR3nt: TGTGCCTGTGATAACCCCAATGAGCAGTTCTTC; CDR3aa: CACDNPNEQFF
abundance: -; v_gene: TRBV28; len: 16; d_gene: -; j_gene: TRBJ1-5; CDR3nt: TGTGCCAGCACCCTAGACGGCGAGGCGGAAAATCAGCCCCAGCATTTT; CDR3aa: CASTLDGEAENQPQHF
abundance: -; v_gene: TRBV28; len: 15; d_gene: -; j_gene: TRBJ1-4; CDR3nt: TGTGCCAGCAGTCCCCACAGGGTTGACGGTGAAAAACTGTTTTTT; CDR3aa: CASSPHRVDGEKLFF
abundance: once; v_gene: TRBV4-3; len: 15; d_gene: -; j_gene: TRBJ2-7; CDR3nt: TGCGCCAGCAGCCAGTCACAGGGAAGCCTCAACGAGCAGTACTTC; CDR3aa: CASSQSQGSLNEQYF
abundance: -; v_gene: TRBV27; len: 13; d_gene: TRBD1; j_gene: TRBJ2-1; CDR3nt: TGTGCCAGCAGGGGACAGAAGGCTAATGAGCAGTTCTTC; CDR3aa: CASRGQKANEQFF
abundance: -; v_gene: TRBV27; len: 17; d_gene: TRBD1; j_gene: TRBJ1-4; CDR3nt: TGTGCCAGCAGTCTACAAGACCCAACAGGGGTTTTTGAAAAACTGTTTTTT; CDR3aa: CASSLQDPTGVFEKLFF
abundance: -; v_gene: TRBV5-1; len: 14; d_gene: TRBD1; j_gene: TRBJ2-7; CDR3nt: TGCGCCAGCAACCCCCAGGACAGGGTCTACGAGCAGTACTTC; CDR3aa: CASNPQDRVYEQYF
abundance: once; v_gene: TRBV28; len: 18; d_gene: TRBD2; j_gene: TRBJ2-2; CDR3nt: TGTGCCAGCTCTCTTCGGAGGGTAGCGGGTGCTTTGGTCGGGGAGCTGTTTTTT; CDR3aa: CASSLRRVAGALVGELFF
abundance: -; v_gene: TRBV5-1; len: 17; d_gene: -; j_gene: TRBJ1-4; CDR3nt: TGCGCCAGCAGTCCAACAGGGACCTTCGCAACTAATGAAAAACTGTTTTTT; CDR3aa: CASSPTGTFATNEKLFF
abundance: -; v_gene: TRBV25-1; len: 17; d_gene: -; j_gene: TRBJ2-6; CDR3nt: TGTGCCACCATGGTCCCCAGGGCTTCCTCTGGGGCCAACGTCCTGACTTTC; CDR3aa: CATMVPRASSGANVLTF